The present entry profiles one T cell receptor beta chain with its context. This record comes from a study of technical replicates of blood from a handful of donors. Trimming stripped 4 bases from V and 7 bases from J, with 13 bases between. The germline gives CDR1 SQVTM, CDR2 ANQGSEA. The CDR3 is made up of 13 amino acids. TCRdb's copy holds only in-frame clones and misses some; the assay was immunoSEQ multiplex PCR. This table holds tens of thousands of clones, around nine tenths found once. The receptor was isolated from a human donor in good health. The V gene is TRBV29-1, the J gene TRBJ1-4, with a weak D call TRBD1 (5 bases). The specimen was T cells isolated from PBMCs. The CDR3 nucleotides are TGCAGCGTTGTGAGGCAGGGTGGTGAAAAACTGTTTTTT. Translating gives CSVVRQGGEKLFF.